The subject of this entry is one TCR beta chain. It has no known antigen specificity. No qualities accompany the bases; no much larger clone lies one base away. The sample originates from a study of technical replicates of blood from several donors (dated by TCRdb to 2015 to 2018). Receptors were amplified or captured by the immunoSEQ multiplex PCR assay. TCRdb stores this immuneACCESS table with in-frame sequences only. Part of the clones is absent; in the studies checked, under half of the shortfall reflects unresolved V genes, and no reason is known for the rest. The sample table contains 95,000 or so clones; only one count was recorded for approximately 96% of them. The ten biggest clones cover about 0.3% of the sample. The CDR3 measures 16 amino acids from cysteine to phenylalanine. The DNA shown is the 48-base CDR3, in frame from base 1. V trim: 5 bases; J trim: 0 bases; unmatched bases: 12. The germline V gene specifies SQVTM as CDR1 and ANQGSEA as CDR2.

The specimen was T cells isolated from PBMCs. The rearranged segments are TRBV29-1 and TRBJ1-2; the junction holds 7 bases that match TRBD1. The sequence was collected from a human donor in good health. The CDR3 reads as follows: CSVRVEGAQSNYGYTF. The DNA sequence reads TGCAGCGTTAGGGTTGAGGGGGCGCAATCTAACTATGGCTACACCTTC.